This TCR beta chain emerged from a study of blood T cell repertoires in COVID-19. Study overall: Acute and convalescent COVID-19 specimens originated in the United States, Italy and Spain. T cells, B-cell-depleted T cells, or PBMCs supplied cDNA or gDNA.

In germline, CDR1 is MNHNY, CDR2 SVGAGI (reference sequence). The CDR3 has 12 amino acids. V lost 8 bases, J lost 1 base, and 8 bases lay in between. Source study methods: Reference gene primer amplification gave estimated nucleated cell counts. The table came from immunoSEQ multiplex PCR; TCRdb's copy has only in-frame clones and leaves some out. V and J calls and clone size come straight from that table; D and trimming were deduced from the DNA. The data contain over 200,000 clones, roughly 90% of them singletons. Sequenced material: peripheral blood. This clonotype was obtained from a man aged 55 to 70 who had recovered from COVID-19. The V call is TRBV6-6, the J call TRBJ1-1, with D unclear. The CDR3 DNA sequence: TGTGCCAGCGAGCTCGAGAACACTGAAGCTTTCTTT. Translated, it gives CASELENTEAFF.